What follows are 6 T cell receptor beta chains derived from one specimen sequenced in a study of OX40 agonist ivuxolimab in advanced cancers. The method was immunoSEQ multiplex PCR; TCRdb's version includes in-frame clones alone and lacks a portion of them. The table shows more than 70,000 clones, with roughly 93% occurring only once. The source was CD4+ or CD8+ T cells sorted from blood, collected in a trial of the OX40 agonist ivuxolimab. Receptors originate from an adult with an advanced solid tumor such as melanoma, head and neck, liver or kidney cancer.

The CDR3 is CASSLGLAGANEQFF. CDR3 bases: TGTGCCAGCAGTTTAGGCCTAGCGGGAGCCAATGAGCAGTTCTTC. The J gene is TRBJ2-1, the V gene TRBV28; 10 bases align to TRBD2. The CDR3 length is 15 residues. From germline, CDR1 is MDHEN and CDR2 SYDVKM. V gave up 2 bases and J gave up 6 bases; unmatched junction bases: 4.

The chain employs TRBV19 and TRBJ2-7; D is ambiguous. The CDR3 loop spans 9 amino acids. The germline V gene has CDR1 LNHDA and CDR2 SQIVND (reference sequence). In nucleotides, the CDR3 is TGTGCTCCTAAAAGGGAGCAGTACTTC. Translating it yields CAPKREQYF.

The V gene is TRBV18, the J gene TRBJ2-7, with TRBD1 matching 7 bases. The CDR3 consists of 12 residues. The germline V gene has CDR1 KGHSH and CDR2 LQKENI. J was trimmed by 7 bases and V by 6 bases; bases with no gene match: 6. The CDR3 protein is CASSPDRYEQYF. The DNA of the CDR3 is TGTGCCAGCTCGCCGGACAGGTATGAGCAGTACTTC.

The J gene is TRBJ1-1, the V gene TRBV5-1, with no clear D. The CDR3 has 13 amino acids. V was clipped by 4 bases and J by 11 bases, with 18 bases between them. CDR1 and CDR2 from the germline V gene are SGHRS and YFSETQ. As DNA, the CDR3 is TGCGCCAGCAGCGCGCGGATAGACACGTCGGCTTTCTTT. Its translation: CASSARIDTSAFF.

The chain is built from TRBV18 and TRBJ2-7, with D tentatively TRBD1 (6 bases). The CDR3 covers 15 residues. The V gene lost 2 bases and the J gene lost 2 bases, with 13 bases spanning the gap. Germline CDR1 KGHSH, CDR2 LQKENI. Here the CDR3 DNA reads TGTGCCAGCTCACCAGGGCTTCAGGGGACCTACGAGCAGTACTTC. This translates into CASSPGLQGTYEQYF.

The V call is TRBV7-3, the J call TRBJ1-1, with D maybe TRBD1 (5 bases). This CDR3 spans 14 amino acids. V lost 2 bases and J lost 11, with 18 bases in between. Germline CDR1 is SGHTA and CDR2 is FQGTGA. The CDR3, as DNA: TGTGCCAGCAGCTTACATACCAACGGGGCTGTGGCTTTCTTT. Amino acid sequence: CASSLHTNGAVAFF.